This T cell receptor beta chain stems from a study of early T cells in non-severe SARS-CoV-2 infection. Study-wide context: The authors sequenced bulk RNA from unsorted whole blood, leaving chains unpaired.

This clonotype was seen many times. Each single cDNA molecule received a unique molecular identifier. TCRdb called the 5' RACE reads again in MiXCR, with one record for every CDR3 protein. The table has around 58,000 distinct CDR3 sequences, about 8% seen once. This CDR3 has 13 residues. The V and J ends lost 1 base and 4 bases respectively, with 7 bases between them. This sequence was found in an adult who was a healthcare worker with PCR-confirmed SARS-CoV-2 infection or an uninfected control (not recorded which). The starting material was whole blood, obtained at baseline. The chain couples TRBV12-3 or TRBV12-4 to TRBJ1-2; D remains unclear. In DNA, the CDR3 is TGTGCCAGCAGTTTAGGACACATCTATGGCTACACCTTC. Translated, it gives CASSLGHIYGYTF.